These 13 T cell receptor beta chains share one sample of origin, sequenced in a study of early T cells in non-severe SARS-CoV-2 infection. In TCRdb, the 5' RACE reads were re-called with MiXCR into one record per CDR3 protein. This sample has 95,000 to 100,000 distinct CDR3 sequences, with approximately 10% found just once. Sequenced input: whole blood. These TCRs come from an adult who was a healthcare worker with PCR-confirmed SARS-CoV-2 infection or an uninfected control (not recorded which).

This clonotype was detected many times. The rearrangement joins TRBV10-3 to TRBJ2-5; TRBD2 might be the D (6 bases). The CDR3 length is 16 residues. V was cut by 0 bases and J by 4 bases, with 15 bases left in between. Germline loops: CDR1 ENHRY, CDR2 SYGVKD. DNA for the CDR3: TGTGCCATCAGTGAGTCAGGAGGGAGGTTGGGAGAGACCCAGTACTTC. Translated: CAISESGGRLGETQYF.

The table lists this clonotype with many counts. The chain carries TRBV20-1 and TRBJ2-1, with TRBD2 matching over 8 bases. This CDR3 is built from 17 residues. The trim removed 3 bases at V and 4 bases at J, leaving 14 bases unmatched. Germline CDR1 and CDR2: DFQATT and SNEGSKA (reference sequence). The CDR3 loop reads CSASPRLAPRMYNEQFF. As DNA, the CDR3 is TGCAGTGCTAGCCCCAGACTAGCGCCGCGGATGTACAATGAGCAGTTCTTC.

This clonotype appeared a single time. Relative to the germline gene, one junction end is altered; a read error may explain this. The rearrangement uses TRBV6-1 and TRBJ1-1; 9 nucleotides match TRBD1. CDR3 length: 17 amino acids. Germline lookup yields CDR1 MNHNS and CDR2 SASEGT. The CDR3 DNA reads as TGTGCCGGCAGTGCCGGACAGGGGAATAGAGTGAACACTGAAGCTTTCTTT. This sequence encodes CAGSAGQGNRVNTEAFF.

The chain combines TRBV7-2 with TRBJ1-6, with D tentatively TRBD1 (5 bases). V was trimmed by 1 base and J by 12 bases, leaving 7 bases between them. Germline values: CDR1 SGHTA, CDR2 FQGNSA. This CDR3 is built from 12 residues. For the CDR3, the DNA is TGTGCCAGCAGCTTAGGGGGGAGACCCCTCCACTTT. Residues: CASSLGGRPLHF.

This clonotype was observed many times. The chain uses TRBV5-1 and TRBJ1-1, with TRBD1 matching over 8 bases. Losses at the gene ends were 0 bases for V and 7 bases for J; bases not matched to a gene: 20. Germline values: CDR1 SGHRS, CDR2 YFSETQ. CDR3 length: 19 amino acids. DNA for the CDR3: TGCGCCAGCAGCTTGGCCACGGGCGCAGGGGGCCCGTCGAGCGGTGAAGCTTTCTTT. Translating gives CASSLATGAGGPSSGEAFF.

The chain is built from TRBV21-1 and TRBJ2-3. TRBV21-1 is a listed pseudogene. The CDR3 has 8 amino acids. CDR3 sequence (DNA): TGTGCCAGCAGCAATTCGCATTTT. Encoded protein: CASSNSHF.

Ten or more counts support this clonotype. J is TRBJ1-2 and V is TRBV12-3 or TRBV12-4; D call uncertain. The CDR3 spans 12 residues. With 5 bases removed from V and 4 bases from J, the gap between germline ends came to 8 bases. The CDR3 is CASSGRLYGYTF. DNA for the CDR3: TGTGCCAGCAGTGGGCGGCTCTATGGCTACACCTTC.

The rearrangement joins TRBV20-1 to TRBJ2-7, with 10 bases matching TRBD2. Germline loops: CDR1 DFQATT, CDR2 SNEGSKA (reference sequence). Losses at the gene ends were 3 bases for V and 2 bases for J; bases not matched to a gene: 7. The CDR3 extends over 15 amino acids. DNA for the CDR3: TGCAGTGCTAGTGCCGGGACTAGCGCTACCTACGAGCAGTACTTC. Its protein product is CSASAGTSATYEQYF.

This clonotype came up a few times. The chain employs TRBV3-1 and TRBJ1-5; TRBD1 agrees at 7 bases. Germline V gives CDR1 LGHDT, CDR2 YNNKEL (reference sequence). The length of the CDR3 is 15 residues. The V and J ends lost 5 bases and 7 bases, in that order; junction bases with no gene match: 11. As DNA, the CDR3 is TGTGCCAGCAGCTCTAACAGGGGCAGAGGGCAGCCCCAGCATTTT. Its protein is CASSSNRGRGQPQHF.

This clonotype was counted a few times. V usage is TRBV4-2 and J usage is TRBJ1-1; a weak D match, TRBD1 (6 bases). The CDR3 contains 14 residues. V lost 0 bases to trimming and J lost 1 base, with 6 bases between them. Germline CDR1 LGHNA, CDR2 YNFKEQ. The CDR3 region has the DNA TGTGCCAGCAGCCAAGAGGGACAGAACACTGAAGCTTTCTTT. Its protein is CASSQEGQNTEAFF.

This clonotype was seen ten or more times. The chain combines TRBV25-1 with TRBJ2-1; 7 positions agree with TRBD2. CDR1 and CDR2 (germline): MGHDK, SYGVNS. After removal of 1 base from V and 7 bases from J, the junction contained 7 bases not matched to a gene. The CDR3 contains 15 residues. The CDR3 DNA reads TGTGCCAGCAGTGAATGGGGGGGGACTGGGAATGAGCAGTTCTTC. Translation: CASSEWGGTGNEQFF.

As DNA, the CDR3 is TGCAGCGTTGAAGAGAACACCGGTCATGAGCAGTTCTTC. This translates into CSVEENTGHEQFF. The chain joins TRBV29-1 to TRBJ2-1; D remains ambiguous. This CDR3 contains 13 residues. Trimming took 0 bases from V and 8 from J, leaving 11 bases between them. Germline V gene data show CDR1 as SQVTM and CDR2 as ANQGSEA.

This clonotype came up many times. V and J are TRBV7-9 and TRBJ2-7; D might be TRBD2 (5 bases). The length of the CDR3 is 14 residues. The V end lost 5 bases, the J end lost 2 bases, and 13 bases lay between the germline ends. CDR1 and CDR2 from the germline V gene are SEHNR and FQNEAQ (reference sequence). DNA for the CDR3: TGTGCCAGCAGCATAACCGGGATTACCTACGAGCAGTACTTC. Translating it yields CASSITGITYEQYF.